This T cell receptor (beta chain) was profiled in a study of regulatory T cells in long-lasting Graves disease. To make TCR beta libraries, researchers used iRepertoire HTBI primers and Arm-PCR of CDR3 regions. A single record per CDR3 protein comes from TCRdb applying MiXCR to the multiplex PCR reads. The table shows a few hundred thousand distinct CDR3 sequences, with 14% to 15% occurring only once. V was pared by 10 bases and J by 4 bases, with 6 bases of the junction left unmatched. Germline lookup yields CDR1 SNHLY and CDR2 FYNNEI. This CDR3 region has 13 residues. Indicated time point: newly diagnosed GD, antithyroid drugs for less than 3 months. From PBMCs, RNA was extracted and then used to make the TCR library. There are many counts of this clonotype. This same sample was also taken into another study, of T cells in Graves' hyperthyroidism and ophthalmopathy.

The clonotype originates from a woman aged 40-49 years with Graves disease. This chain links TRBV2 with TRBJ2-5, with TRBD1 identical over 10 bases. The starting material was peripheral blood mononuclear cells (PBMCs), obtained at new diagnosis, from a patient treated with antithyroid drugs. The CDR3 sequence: CATRQGAGETQYF. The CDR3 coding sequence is TGTGCCACCAGACAGGGGGCAGGAGAGACCCAGTACTTC.